This record covers a single T cell receptor beta chain. Measured with immunoSEQ multiplex PCR; TCRdb has only the in-frame clones, and not every one. The sample contains fewer than 200,000 clones, around 80% of which appear only once. The sample belongs to a study of blood T cell repertoires in COVID-19. Across the study: Acute and convalescent COVID-19 specimens originated in the United States, Italy and Spain. Nucleic acid was either cDNA or gDNA, and it came from T cells, B-cell-depleted T cells, or PBMCs.

Germline values: CDR1 MNHEY, CDR2 SVGAGI. Trimming took 6 bases from V and 7 from J; bases not matched to a gene: 0. The CDR3 extends over 13 amino acids. This clonotype originated in a woman in her forties or fifties in a cohort exposed to, infected with or recovered from COVID-19 (not recorded which). What was sequenced was PBMCs or T cells enriched from blood (not recorded which). The genes are TRBV6-5 and TRBJ1-4; the match to TRBD1 covers 12 bases. CDR3 protein: CASRGQGAEKLFF. For the CDR3, the DNA is TGTGCCAGCAGGGGACAGGGGGCTGAAAAACTGTTTTTT.